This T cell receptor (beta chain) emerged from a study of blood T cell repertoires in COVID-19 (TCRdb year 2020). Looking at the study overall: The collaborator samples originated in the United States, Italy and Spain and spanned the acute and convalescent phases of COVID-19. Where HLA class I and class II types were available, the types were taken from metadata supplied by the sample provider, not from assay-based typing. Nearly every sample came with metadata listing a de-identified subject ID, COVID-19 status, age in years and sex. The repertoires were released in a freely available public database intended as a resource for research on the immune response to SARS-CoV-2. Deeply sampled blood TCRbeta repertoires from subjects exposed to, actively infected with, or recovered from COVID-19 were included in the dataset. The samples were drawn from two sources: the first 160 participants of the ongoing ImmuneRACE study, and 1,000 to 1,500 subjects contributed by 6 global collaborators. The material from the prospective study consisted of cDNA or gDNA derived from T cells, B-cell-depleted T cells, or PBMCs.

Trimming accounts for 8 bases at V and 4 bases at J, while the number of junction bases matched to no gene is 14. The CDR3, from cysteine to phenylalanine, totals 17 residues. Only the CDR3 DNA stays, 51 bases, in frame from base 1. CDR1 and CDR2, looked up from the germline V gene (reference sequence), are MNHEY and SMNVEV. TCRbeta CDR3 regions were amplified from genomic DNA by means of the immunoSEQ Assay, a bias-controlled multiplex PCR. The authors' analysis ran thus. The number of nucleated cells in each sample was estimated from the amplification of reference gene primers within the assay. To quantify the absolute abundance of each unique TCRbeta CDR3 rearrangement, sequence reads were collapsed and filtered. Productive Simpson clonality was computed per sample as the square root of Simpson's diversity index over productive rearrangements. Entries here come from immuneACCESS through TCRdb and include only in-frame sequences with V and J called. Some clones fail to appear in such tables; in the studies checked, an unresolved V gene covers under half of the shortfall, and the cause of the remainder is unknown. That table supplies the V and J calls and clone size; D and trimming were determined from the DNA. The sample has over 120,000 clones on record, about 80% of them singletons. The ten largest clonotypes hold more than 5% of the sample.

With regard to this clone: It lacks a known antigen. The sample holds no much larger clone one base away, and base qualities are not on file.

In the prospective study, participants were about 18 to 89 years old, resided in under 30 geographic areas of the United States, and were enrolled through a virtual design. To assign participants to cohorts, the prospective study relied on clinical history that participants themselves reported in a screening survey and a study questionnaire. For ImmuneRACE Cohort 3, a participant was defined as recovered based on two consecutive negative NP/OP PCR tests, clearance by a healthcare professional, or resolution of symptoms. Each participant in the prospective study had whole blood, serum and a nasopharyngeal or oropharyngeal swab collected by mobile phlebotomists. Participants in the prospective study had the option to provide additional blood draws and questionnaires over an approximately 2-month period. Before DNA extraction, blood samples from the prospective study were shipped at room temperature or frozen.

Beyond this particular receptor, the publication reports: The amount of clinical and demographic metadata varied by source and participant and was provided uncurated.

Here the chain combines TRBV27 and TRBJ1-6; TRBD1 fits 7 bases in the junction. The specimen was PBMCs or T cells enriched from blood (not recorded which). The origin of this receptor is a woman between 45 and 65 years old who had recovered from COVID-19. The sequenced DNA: TGTGCCAGCGGCAACAGGGGAACGAGGGGATATAATTCACCCCTCCACTTT. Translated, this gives CASGNRGTRGYNSPLHF.